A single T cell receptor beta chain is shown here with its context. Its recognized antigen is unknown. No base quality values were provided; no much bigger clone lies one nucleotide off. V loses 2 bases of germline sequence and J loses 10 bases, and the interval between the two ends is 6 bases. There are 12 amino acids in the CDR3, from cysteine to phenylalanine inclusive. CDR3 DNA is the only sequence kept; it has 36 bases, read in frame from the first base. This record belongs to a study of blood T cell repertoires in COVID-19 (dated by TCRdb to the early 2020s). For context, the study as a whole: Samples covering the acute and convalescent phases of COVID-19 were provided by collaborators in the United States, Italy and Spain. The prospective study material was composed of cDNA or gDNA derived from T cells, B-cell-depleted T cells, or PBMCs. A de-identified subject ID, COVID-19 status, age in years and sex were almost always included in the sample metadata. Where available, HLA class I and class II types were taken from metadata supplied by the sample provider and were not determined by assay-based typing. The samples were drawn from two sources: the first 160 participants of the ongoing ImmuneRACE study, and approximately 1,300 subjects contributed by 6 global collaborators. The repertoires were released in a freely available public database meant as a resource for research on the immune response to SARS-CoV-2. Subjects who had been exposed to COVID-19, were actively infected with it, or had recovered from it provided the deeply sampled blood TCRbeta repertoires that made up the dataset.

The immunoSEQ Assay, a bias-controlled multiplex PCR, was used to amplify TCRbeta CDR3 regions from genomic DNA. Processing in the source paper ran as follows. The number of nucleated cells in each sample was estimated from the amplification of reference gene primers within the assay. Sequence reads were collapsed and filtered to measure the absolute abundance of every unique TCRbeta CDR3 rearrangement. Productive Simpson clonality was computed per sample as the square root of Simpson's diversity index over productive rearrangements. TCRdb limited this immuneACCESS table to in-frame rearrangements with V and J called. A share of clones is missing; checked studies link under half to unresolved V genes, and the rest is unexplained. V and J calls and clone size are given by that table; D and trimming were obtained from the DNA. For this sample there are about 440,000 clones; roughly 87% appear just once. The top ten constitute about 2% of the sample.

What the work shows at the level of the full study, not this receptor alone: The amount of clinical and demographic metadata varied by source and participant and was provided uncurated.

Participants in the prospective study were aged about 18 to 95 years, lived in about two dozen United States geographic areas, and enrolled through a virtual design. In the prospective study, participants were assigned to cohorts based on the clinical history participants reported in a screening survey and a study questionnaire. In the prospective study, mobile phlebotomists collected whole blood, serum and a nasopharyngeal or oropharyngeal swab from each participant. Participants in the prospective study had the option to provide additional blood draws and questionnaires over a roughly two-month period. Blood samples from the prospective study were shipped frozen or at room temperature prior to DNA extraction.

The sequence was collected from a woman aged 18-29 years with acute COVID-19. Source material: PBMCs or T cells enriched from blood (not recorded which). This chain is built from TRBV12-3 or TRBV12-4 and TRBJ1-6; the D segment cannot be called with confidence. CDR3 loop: CASSLSSSPLHF. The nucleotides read TGTGCCAGCAGTTTATCCTCCTCACCCCTCCACTTT.